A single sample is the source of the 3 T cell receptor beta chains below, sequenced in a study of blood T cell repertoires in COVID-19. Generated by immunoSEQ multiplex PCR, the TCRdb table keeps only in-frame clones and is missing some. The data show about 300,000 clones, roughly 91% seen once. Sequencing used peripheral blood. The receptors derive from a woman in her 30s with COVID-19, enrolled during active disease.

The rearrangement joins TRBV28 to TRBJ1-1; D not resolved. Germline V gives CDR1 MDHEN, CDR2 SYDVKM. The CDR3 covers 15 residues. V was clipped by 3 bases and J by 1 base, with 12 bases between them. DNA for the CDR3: TGTGCCAGCAGTTTGAACCGTATTAGGAACACTGAAGCTTTCTTT. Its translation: CASSLNRIRNTEAFF.

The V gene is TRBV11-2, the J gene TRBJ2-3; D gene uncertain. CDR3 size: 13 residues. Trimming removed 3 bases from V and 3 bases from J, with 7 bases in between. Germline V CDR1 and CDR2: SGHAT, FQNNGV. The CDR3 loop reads CASSFTVTDTQYF. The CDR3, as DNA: TGTGCCAGCAGCTTCACGGTGACAGATACGCAGTATTTT.

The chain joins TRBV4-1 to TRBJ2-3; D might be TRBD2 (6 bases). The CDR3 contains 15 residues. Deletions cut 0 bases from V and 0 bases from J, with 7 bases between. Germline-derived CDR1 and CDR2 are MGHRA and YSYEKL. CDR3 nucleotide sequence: TGCGCCAGCAGCCAAGATGGGGGGAGCACAGATACGCAGTATTTT. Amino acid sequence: CASSQDGGSTDTQYF.